This TCR beta chain was recovered during a study of T cells in localized non-small cell lung cancer. Regarding the study as a whole: Across samples, adjacent lung featured a median approximately 60 of the top 100 tumor clones.

In regard to this clone: The antigen remains undetermined.

Sequencing was performed with immunoSEQ multiplex PCR; in TCRdb, only in-frame clones are kept and a portion is missing. The sample consists of approximately 2,000 clones, under 45% of them appearing once. V lost 4 bases and J 4 bases, leaving 21 bases between the germline ends. The length of the CDR3 is 16 residues. Germline V CDR1 and CDR2: SQVTM, ANQGSEA. The TCR sequence derives from a female donor of 60 years or more with stage I lung adenocarcinoma. The chain couples TRBV29-1 to TRBJ2-3, with D perhaps TRBD1 or TRBD2 (5 bases each). Sequencing was performed on lung tumor tissue, taken before any cancer treatment. The DNA of the CDR3 is TGCAGCGTTGGAGGGCGACAGCCCATGGGGCCAGATACGCAGTATTTT. It yields the protein CSVGGRQPMGPDTQYF.